This T cell receptor (beta chain) is drawn from a study of brain T cells in children with intractable seizures. General study findings and limits: Only CDR3 sequence similarity suggested viral specificity, without known HCMV serostatus.

TCRdb's copy holds only in-frame clones and misses some; the assay was immunoSEQ multiplex PCR. The table includes under 400,000 clones, 93% detected once. About this clone: No antigen is known for it.

Trimming cost V 0 bases and J 2 bases; bases outside gene matches: 6. Germline CDR1 and CDR2: SGDLS and YYNGEE. CDR3 size: 17 residues. Time point indicated: blood from clinic visit 5 months post-surgery; TSC patient then seizure free. Sequencing was limited to surgery cases with top T cell transcript signatures in brain tissue. Before surgery, patients took at least one anti-epileptic drug. Here the sequenced sample was peripheral blood, taken less than 6 months after surgery. The rearrangement links TRBV9 to TRBJ1-4; 8 nucleotides match TRBD1. This sequence was found in a boy under two years old with tuberous sclerosis and intractable seizures. The CDR3 reads CASSVGTGRRTNEKLFF. The CDR3 nucleotides read TGTGCCAGCAGCGTAGGGACAGGGAGGAGGACTAATGAAAAACTGTTTTTT. Looking up the rest from reference TRBV9 and TRBJ1-4 gives the full variable domain: DSGVTQTPKHLITATGQRVTLRCSPRSGDLSVYWYQQSLDQGLQFLIQYYNGEERAKGNILERFSAQQFPDLHSELNLSSLELGDSALYFCASSVGTGRRTNEKLFFGSGTQLSVL.